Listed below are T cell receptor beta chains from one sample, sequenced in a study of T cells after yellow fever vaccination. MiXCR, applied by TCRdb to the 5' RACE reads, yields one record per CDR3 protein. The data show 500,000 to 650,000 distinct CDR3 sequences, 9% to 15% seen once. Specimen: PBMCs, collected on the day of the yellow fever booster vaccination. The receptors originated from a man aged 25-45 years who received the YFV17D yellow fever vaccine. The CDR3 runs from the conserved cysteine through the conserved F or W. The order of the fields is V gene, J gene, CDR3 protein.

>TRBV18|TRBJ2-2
CASSLSGSETGELFF
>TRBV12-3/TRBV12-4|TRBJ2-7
CASSFGSSVYEQYF
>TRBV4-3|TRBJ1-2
CASSQDQRVVRYTF
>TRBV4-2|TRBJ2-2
CASSPTSGRNTGELFF
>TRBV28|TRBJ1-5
CASSLIEGYQPQHF
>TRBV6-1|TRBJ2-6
CASRTHSGANVLTF
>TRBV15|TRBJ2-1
CATSRVRDRNNEQFF
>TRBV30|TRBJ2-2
CAWRNSGSTGELFF
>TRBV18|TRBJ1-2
CASSLTEDYGYTF
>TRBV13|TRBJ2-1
CASSLLERDGQFF
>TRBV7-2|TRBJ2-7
CASSHLAVRSSYEQYF
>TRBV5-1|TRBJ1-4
CASSLVENTGKLFF
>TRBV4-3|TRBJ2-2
CASSQALAGVGELFF
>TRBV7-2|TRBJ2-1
CASSLSLAGSSYNEQFF
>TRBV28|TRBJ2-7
CASSRGMGSYEQYF
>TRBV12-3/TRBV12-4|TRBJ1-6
CASSSNYNSPLHF
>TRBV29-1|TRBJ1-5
CSAAGPSGQPQHF
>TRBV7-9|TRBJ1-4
CASSGLGSHEKLFF
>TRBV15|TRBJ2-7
CATSRTPAGPYEQYF
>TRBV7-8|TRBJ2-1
CASSPPRGWSSYNEQFF
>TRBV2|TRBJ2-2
CASHKGTTTTTGELFF
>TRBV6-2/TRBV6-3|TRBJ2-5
CASSYGPRPETQYF
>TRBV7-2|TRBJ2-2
CASSLERQGTGELFF
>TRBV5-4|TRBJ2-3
CASSYATGMRTDTQYF